A single T cell receptor beta chain is shown here with its context. Its antigen is unknown. The data originate from a study of T cell responses to AZD1222 COVID-19 vaccine. In the study overall: Second-dose groups at about 4 or about 12 weeks were pooled.

Profiled with immunoSEQ multiplex PCR; TCRdb holds only in-frame clones, not every one. The sample includes 90,000 to 150,000 clones, 70% to 90% of them seen just once. The CDR3 spans 14 residues. Trimming took 7 bases from V and 10 from J; bases not matched to a gene: 10. The germline V gene has CDR1 SQVTM and CDR2 ANQGSEA. Study-wide results and limits: Of spike-specific TCRs, nearly half reportedly target regions left unmutated in variants. Donors in the cohort were predominantly white British and more often female, and clonal diversity was possibly underestimated.

The receptor's source is an adult in good health. J is TRBJ2-1 and V is TRBV29-1; 13 bases match TRBD2. Sequencing was performed on peripheral blood, taken on day 0 of AZD1222 vaccination. The CDR3 DNA is TGCAGCGGCTTAACTAGCGGGGGGGCCGGAGAGCAGTTCTTC. Translation gives CSGLTSGGAGEQFF.